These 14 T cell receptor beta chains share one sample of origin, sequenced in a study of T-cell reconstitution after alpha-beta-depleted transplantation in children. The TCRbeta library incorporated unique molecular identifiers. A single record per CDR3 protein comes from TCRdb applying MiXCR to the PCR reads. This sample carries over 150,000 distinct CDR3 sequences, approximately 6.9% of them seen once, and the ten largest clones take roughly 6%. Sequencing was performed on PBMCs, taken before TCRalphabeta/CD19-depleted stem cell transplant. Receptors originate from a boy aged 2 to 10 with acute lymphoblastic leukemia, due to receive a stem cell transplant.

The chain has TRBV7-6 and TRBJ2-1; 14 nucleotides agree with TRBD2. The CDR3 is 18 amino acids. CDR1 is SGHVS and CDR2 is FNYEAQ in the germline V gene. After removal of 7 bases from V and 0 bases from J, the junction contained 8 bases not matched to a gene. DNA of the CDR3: TGTGCCAGCACCAGACTAGCGGGAGGGCCGAGCTCCTACAATGAGCAGTTCTTC. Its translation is CASTRLAGGPSSYNEQFF.

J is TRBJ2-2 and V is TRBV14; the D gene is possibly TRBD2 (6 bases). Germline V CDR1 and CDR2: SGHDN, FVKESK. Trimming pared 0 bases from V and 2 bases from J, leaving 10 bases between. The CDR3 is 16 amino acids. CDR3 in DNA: TGTGCCAGCAGCCAAGAGATGGACTACAACACCGGGGAGCTGTTTTTT. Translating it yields CASSQEMDYNTGELFF.

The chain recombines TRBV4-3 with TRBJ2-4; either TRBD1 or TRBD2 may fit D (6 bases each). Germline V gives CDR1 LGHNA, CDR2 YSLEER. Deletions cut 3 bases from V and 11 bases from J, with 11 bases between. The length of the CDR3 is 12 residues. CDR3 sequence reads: CASSQEGGLQYF. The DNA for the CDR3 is TGCGCCAGCAGCCAGGAAGGGGGGCTTCAGTACTTC.

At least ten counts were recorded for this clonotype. CDR3 nucleotides: TGTGCCAGCAGCCCACAACTTGGGAACACTGAAGCTTTCTTT. Encoded protein: CASSPQLGNTEAFF. This sequence joins TRBV3-1 and TRBJ1-1; no clear D gene. Germline lookup yields CDR1 LGHDT and CDR2 YNNKEL (reference sequence). The length of the CDR3 is 14 residues. With 4 bases removed from V and 1 base from J, the gap between germline ends came to 10 bases.

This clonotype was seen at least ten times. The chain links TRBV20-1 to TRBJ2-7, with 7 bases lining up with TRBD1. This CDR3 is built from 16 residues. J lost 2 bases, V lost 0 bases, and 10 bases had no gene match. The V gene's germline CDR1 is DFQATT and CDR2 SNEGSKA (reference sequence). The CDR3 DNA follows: TGCAGTGCTAGAGATTCTGGAACAGGGGTCCCCTACGAGCAGTACTTC. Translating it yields CSARDSGTGVPYEQYF.

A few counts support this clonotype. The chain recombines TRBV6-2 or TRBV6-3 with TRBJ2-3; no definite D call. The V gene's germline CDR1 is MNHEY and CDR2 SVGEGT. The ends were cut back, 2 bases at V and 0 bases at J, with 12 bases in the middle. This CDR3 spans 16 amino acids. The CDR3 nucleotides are TGTGCCAGCAGTTACGTGACGACCCTTAGCACAGATACGCAGTATTTT. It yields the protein CASSYVTTLSTDTQYF.

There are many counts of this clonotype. The CDR3 DNA is TGTGCCAGCAGTTTAAGGGCGAGGGGCCAGCCCCAGCATTTT. This sequence encodes CASSLRARGQPQHF. This chain uses TRBV28 with TRBJ1-5; D is perhaps TRBD1 (5 bases). Germline V gene data show CDR1 as MDHEN and CDR2 as SYDVKM. There are 14 residues in the CDR3. The germline V and J ends were trimmed by 2 bases and 7 bases, with 12 bases remaining between them.

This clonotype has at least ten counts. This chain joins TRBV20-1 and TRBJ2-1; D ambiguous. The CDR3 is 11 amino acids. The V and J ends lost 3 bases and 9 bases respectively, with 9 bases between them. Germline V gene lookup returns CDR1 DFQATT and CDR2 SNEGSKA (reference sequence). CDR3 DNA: TGCAGTGCTAGCCGTTCGGGTGAGCAGTTCTTC. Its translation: CSASRSGEQFF.

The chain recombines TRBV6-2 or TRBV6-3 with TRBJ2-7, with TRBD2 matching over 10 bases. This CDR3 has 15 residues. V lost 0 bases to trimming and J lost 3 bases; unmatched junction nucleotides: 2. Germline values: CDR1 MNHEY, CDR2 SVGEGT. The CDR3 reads CASSYSSSGGYEQYF. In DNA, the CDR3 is TGTGCCAGCAGTTACTCATCTAGCGGGGGCTACGAGCAGTACTTC.

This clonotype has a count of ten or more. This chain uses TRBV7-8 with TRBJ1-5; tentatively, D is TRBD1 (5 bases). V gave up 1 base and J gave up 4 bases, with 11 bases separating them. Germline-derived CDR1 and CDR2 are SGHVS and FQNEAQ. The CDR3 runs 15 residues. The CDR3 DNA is TGTGCCAGCAGCTTAGGTCCAGGGCTAAATCAGCCCCAGCATTTT. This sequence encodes CASSLGPGLNQPQHF.

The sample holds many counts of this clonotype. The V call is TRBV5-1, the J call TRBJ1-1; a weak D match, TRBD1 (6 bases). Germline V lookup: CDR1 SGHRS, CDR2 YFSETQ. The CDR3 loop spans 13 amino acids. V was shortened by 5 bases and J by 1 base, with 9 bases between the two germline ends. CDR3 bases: TGCGCCAGCAGGGCAGGGGAGAACACTGAAGCTTTCTTT. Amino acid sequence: CASRAGENTEAFF.

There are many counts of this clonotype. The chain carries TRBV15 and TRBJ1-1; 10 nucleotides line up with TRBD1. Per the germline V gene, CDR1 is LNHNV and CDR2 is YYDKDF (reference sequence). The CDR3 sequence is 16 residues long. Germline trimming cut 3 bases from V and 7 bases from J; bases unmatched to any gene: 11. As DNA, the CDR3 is TGTGCCACCAGCAGCCGACTGGGACAGGGGTACGGTGAAGCTTTCTTT. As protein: CATSSRLGQGYGEAFF.

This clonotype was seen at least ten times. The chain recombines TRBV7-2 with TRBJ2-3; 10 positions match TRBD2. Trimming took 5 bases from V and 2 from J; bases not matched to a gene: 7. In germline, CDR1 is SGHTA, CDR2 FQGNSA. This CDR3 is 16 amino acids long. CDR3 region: CASSPVAGGFTDTQYF. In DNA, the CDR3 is TGTGCCAGCAGCCCGGTAGCGGGAGGTTTCACAGATACGCAGTATTTT.

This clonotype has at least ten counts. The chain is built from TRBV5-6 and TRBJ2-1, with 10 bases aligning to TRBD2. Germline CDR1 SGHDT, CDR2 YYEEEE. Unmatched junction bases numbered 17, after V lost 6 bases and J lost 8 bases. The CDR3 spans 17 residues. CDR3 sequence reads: CASNFGRAGGQKDEQFF. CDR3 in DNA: TGTGCCAGCAACTTTGGTAGAGCGGGGGGGCAGAAGGATGAGCAGTTCTTC.